This TCR beta chain was recorded in a study of T cells expressing NK-cell markers. Study summary: HCMV seropositivity characterized most of the eight sequenced donors, and seronegativity one.

Germline V gene data show CDR1 as KGHSH and CDR2 as LQKENI. The CDR3 length is 15 residues. For this clonotype: Its target is unknown.

Overall study findings and caveats: Expanded NKG2C+ T cell clones were not confirmed as HCMV-specific. Top CD8+ clonotypes included the dominant CD3+CD56+NKG2C+ clonotypes in 5 or 6 donors.

TCR beta cDNA was made by 5'RACE template switching with UMIs. TCRdb re-called the 5' RACE reads and gives one entry per CDR3 protein, without DNA. Here the sample table reports some 280,000 distinct CDR3 sequences. The sequence was obtained from a man in his late teens or twenties in good health. Specimen: blood T cells: a sorted CD56 or NKG2C T cell subset, CD4+ or CD8+ T cells, or bulk PBMC T cells (not recorded which). The chain uses TRBV18 and TRBJ2-2; TCRdb outputs TRBD2, but without DNA this stays unchecked. The CDR3: CASSPTAGDTGELFF. The whole variable domain, filled in from reference TRBV18 and TRBJ2-2, reads NAGVMQNPRHLVRRRGQEARLRCSPMKGHSHVYWYRQLPEEGLKFMVYLQKENIIDESGMPKERFSAEFPKEGPSILRIQQVVRGDSAAYFCASSPTAGDTGELFFGEGSRLTVL.